This T cell receptor (beta chain) was sequenced for a study of T cell responses to AZD1222 COVID-19 vaccine. This CDR3 is 15 amino acids long. V gave up 6 bases and J gave up 3 bases; unmatched junction bases: 10. Germline assignment: CDR1 SQVTM and CDR2 ANQGSEA. Repertoires were generated with immunoSEQ multiplex PCR, while TCRdb's copy carries only in-frame clones and drops some. The table includes tens of thousands of clones, more than 75% detected once. This chain connects TRBV29-1 to TRBJ1-2; 10 bases align to TRBD1. The source of this sequence is an adult in good health. This material consisted of peripheral blood, taken on day 0 of AZD1222 vaccination. Here the CDR3 DNA reads TGCAGCGTACACAACGCCGGGACAGGGGACTATGGCTACACCTTC. This sequence encodes CSVHNAGTGDYGYTF.